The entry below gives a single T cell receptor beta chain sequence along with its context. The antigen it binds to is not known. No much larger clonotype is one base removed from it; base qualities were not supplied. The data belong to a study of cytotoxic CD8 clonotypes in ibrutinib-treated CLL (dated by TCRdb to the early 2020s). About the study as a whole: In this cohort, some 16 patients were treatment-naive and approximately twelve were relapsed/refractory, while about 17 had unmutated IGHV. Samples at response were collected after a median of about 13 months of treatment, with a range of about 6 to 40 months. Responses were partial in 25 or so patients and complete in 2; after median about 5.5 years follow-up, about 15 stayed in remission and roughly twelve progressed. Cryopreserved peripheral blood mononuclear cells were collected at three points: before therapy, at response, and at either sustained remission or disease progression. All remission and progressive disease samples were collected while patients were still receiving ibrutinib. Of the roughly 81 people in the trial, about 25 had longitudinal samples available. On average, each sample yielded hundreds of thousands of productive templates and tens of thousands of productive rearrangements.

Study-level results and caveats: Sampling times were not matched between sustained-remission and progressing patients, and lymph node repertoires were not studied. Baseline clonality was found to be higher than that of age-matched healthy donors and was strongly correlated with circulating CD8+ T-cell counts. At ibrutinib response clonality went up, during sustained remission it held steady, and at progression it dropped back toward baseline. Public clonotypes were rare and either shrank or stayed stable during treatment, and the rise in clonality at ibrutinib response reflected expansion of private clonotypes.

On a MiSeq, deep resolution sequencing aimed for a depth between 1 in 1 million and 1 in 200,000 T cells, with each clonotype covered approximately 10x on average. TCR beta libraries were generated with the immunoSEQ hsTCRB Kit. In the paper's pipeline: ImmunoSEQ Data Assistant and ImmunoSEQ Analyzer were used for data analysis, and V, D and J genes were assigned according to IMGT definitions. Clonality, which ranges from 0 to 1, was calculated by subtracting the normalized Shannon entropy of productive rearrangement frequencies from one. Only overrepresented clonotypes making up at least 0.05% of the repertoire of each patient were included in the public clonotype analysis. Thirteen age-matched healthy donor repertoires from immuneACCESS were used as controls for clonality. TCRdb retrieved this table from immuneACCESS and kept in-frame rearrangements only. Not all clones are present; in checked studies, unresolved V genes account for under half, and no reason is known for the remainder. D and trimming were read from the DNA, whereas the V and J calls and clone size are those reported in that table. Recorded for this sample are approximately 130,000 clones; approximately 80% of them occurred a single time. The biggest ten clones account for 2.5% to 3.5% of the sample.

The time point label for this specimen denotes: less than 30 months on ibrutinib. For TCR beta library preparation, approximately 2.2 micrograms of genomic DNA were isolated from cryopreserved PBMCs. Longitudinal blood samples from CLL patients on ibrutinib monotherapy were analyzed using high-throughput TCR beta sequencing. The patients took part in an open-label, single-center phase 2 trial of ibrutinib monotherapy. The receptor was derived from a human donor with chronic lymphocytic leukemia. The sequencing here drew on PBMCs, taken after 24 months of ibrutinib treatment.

CDR3 loop: CASSLVATGSGNTIYF. DNA sequence: TGTGCCAGCAGCTTAGTCGCGACAGGTTCTGGAAACACCATATATTTT. In this chain, TRBV11-2 is recombined with TRBJ1-3; TRBD1 is perhaps the D gene, given 6 matching bases. The CDR3 runs 16 amino acids, cysteine and phenylalanine included. Of all the DNA, just the CDR3 is kept, 48 bases in frame from base 1. V loses 1 base of germline sequence and J loses 1 base, and the interval between the two ends is 11 bases. Looking up the germline V gene yields CDR1 SGHAT and CDR2 FQNNGV. With the portions outside the CDR3 filled from the reference TRBV11-2 and TRBJ1-3 genes, the complete variable region becomes EAGVAQSPRYKIIEKRQSVAFWCNPISGHATLYWYQQILGQGPKLLIQFQNNGVVDDSQLPKDRFSAERLKGVDSTLKIQPAKLEDSAVYLCASSLVATGSGNTIYFGEGSWLTVV.